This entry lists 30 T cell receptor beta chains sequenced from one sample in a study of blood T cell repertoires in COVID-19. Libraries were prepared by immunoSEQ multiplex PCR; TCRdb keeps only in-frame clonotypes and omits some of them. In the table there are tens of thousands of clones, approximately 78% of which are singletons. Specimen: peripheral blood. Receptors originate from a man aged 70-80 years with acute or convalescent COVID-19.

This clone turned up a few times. The CDR3 nucleotides are TGTGCCAGCAGCACCACCTTGGGGGCATATTACGAGCAGTACTTC. Protein product: CASSTTLGAYYEQYF. The J gene is TRBJ2-7, the V gene TRBV3-1 (or the pseudogene TRBV3-2), with D possibly being TRBD1 (6 bases). Germline V gives CDR1 LGHDT, CDR2 YNNKEL (reference sequence). The germline V and J ends were trimmed by 5 bases and 4 bases, with 18 bases remaining between them. CDR3 length: 15 amino acids.

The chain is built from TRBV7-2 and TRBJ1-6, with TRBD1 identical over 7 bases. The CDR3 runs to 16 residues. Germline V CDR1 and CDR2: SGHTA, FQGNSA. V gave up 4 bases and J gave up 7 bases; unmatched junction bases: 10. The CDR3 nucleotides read TGTGCCAGCAGCTCTCACGTGGCAGGGGGAAATTCACCCCTCCACTTT. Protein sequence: CASSSHVAGGNSPLHF.

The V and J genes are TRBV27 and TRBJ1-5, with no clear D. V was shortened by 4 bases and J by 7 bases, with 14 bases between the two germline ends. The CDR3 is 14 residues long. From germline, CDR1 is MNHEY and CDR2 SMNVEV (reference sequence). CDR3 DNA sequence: TGTGCCAGCAGTTCCCAAGGAGTTTCGCAGCCCCAGCATTTT. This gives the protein CASSSQGVSQPQHF.

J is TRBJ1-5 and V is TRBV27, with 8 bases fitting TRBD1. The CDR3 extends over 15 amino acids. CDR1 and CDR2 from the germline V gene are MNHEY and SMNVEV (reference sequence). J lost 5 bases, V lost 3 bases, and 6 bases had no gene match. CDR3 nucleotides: TGTGCCAGCAGTTTGTGGACAGGGAGAGATCAGCCCCAGCATTTT. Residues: CASSLWTGRDQPQHF.

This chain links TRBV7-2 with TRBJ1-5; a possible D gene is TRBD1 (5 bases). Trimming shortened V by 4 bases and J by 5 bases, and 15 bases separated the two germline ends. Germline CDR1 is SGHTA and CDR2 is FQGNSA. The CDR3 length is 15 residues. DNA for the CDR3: TGTGCCAGCAGCTCGGGACTTCGGGGGGATCAGCCCCAGCATTTT. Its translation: CASSSGLRGDQPQHF.

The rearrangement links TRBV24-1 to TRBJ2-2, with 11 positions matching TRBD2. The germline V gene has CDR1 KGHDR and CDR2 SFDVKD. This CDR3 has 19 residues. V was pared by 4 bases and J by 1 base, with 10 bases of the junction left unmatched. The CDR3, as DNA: TGTGCCACCAGTGAGCCGGGACTAGCGGAGGGCCTGAACACCGGGGAGCTGTTTTTT. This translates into CATSEPGLAEGLNTGELFF.

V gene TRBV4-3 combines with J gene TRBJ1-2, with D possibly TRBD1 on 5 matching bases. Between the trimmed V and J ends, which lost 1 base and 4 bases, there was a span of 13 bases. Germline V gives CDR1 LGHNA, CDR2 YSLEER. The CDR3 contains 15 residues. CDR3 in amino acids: CASSQVGDWGYGYTF. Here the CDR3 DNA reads TGCGCCAGCAGCCAAGTTGGGGACTGGGGCTATGGCTACACCTTC.

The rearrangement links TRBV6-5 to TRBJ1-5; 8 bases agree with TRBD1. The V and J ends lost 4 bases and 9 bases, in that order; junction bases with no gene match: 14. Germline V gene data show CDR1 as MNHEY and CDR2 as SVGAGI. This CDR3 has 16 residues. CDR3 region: CASSSGTGAFQWPQHF. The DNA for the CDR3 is TGTGCCAGCAGTTCCGGGACAGGAGCCTTCCAATGGCCCCAGCATTTT.

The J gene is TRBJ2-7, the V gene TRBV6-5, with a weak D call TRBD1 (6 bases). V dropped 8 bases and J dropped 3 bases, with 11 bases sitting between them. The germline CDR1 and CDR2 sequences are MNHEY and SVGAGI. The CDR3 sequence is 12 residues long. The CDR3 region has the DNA TGTGCCAGCGGACAGCGATACTACGAGCAGTACTTC. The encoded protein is CASGQRYYEQYF.

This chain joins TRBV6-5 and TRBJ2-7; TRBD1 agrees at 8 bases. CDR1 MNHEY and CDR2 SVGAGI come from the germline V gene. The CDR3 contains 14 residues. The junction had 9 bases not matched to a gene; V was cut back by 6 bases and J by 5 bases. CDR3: CASRTPDRAHEQYF. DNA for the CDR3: TGTGCCAGCAGGACCCCGGACAGGGCCCACGAGCAGTACTTC.

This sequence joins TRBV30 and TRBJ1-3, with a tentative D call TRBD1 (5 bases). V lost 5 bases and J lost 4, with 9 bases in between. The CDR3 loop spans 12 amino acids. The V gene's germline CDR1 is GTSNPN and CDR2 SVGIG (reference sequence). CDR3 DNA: TGTGCCTGGGGGGGGAGAGGAAACACCATATATTTT. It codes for CAWGGRGNTIYF.

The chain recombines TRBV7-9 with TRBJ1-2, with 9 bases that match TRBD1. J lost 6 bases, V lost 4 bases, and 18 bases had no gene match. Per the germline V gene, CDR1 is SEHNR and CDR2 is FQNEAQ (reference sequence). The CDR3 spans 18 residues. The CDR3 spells CASSYYPHTGQGINGYTF. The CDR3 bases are TGTGCCAGCAGCTATTACCCCCACACGGGACAGGGAATTAATGGCTACACCTTC.

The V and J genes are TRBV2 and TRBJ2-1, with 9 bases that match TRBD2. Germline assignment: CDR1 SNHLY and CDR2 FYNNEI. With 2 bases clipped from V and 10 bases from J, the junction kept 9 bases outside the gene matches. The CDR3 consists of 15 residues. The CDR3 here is CASSELVAGDKEQFF. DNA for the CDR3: TGTGCCAGCAGTGAATTGGTAGCGGGGGATAAGGAGCAGTTCTTC.

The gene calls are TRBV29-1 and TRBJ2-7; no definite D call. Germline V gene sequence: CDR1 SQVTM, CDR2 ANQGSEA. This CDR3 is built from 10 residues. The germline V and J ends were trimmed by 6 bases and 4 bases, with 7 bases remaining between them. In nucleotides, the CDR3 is TGCAGCGTGGCCGATTACGAGCAGTACTTC. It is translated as CSVADYEQYF.

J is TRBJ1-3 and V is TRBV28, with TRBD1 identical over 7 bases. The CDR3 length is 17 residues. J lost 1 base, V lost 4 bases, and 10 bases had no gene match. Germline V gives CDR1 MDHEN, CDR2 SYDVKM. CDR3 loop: CASSYETGLNSGNTIYF. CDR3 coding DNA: TGTGCCAGCAGTTATGAGACAGGGCTGAATTCTGGAAACACCATATATTTT.

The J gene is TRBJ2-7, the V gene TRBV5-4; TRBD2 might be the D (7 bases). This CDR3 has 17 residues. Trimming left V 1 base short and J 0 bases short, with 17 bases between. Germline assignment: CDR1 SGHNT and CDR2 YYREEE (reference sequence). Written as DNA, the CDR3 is TGTGCCAGCAGCTTGTATTCGGGGGGCGGACGCTCCTACGAGCAGTACTTC. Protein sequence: CASSLYSGGGRSYEQYF.

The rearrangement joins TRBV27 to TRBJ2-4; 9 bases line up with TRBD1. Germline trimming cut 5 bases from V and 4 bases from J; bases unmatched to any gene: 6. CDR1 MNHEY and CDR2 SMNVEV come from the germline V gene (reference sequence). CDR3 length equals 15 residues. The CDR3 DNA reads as TGTGCCAGCAGTCCGGACAGGGGATCGAAAAACATTCAGTACTTC. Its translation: CASSPDRGSKNIQYF.

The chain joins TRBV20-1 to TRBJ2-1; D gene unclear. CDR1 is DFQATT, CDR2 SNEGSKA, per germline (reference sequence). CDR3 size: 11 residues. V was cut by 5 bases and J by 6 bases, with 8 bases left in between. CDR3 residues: CSAWLRNEQFF. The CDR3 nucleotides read TGCAGTGCTTGGCTCCGCAATGAGCAGTTCTTC.

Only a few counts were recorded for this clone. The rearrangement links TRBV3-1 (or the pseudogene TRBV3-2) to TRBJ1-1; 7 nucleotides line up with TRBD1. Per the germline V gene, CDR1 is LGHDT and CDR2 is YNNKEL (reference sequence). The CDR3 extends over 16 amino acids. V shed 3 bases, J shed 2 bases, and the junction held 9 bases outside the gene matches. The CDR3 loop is CASSQYRDRRNTEAFF. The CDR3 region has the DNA TGTGCCAGCAGCCAGTACCGGGACAGAAGAAACACTGAAGCTTTCTTT.

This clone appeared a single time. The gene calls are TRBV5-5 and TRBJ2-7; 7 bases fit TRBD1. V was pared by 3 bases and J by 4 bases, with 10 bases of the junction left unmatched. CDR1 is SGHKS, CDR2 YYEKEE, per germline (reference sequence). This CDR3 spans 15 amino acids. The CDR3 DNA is TGTGCCAGCAGCTCAGGACCGGGACAGTTATACGAGCAGTACTTC. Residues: CASSSGPGQLYEQYF.

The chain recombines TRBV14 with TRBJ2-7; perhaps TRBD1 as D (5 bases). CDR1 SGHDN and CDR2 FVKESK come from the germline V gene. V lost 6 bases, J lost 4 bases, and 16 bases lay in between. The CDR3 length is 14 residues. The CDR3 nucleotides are TGTGCCAGCAGACGAAGACAGCAGCTATACGAGCAGTACTTC. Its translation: CASRRRQQLYEQYF.

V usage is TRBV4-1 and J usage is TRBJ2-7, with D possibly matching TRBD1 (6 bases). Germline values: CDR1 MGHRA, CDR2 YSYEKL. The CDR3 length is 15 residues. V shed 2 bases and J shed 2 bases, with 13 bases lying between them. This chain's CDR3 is CASSQTVTGTYEQYF. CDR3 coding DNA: TGCGCCAGCAGCCAAACAGTTACAGGGACCTACGAGCAGTACTTC.

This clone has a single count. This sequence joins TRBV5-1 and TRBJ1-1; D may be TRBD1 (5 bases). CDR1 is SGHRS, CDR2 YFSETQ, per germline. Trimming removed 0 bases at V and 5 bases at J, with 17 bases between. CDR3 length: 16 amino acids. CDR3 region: CASSLGAGTRETEAFF. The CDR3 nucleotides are TGCGCCAGCAGCTTGGGGGCTGGTACCAGGGAAACTGAAGCTTTCTTT.

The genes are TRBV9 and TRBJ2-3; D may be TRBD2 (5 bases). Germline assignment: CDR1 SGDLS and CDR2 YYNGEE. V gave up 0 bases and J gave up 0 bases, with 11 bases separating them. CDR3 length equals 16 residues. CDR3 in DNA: TGTGCCAGCAGCGTAGTTGCGGGTGGTAGCACAGATACGCAGTATTTT. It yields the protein CASSVVAGGSTDTQYF.

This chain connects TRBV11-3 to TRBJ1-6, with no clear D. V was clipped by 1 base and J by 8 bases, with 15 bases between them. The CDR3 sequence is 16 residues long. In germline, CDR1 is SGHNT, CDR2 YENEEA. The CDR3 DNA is TGTGCCAGCAGCTTAGGGGTTGCAGGAATAGATTCACCCCTCCACTTT. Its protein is CASSLGVAGIDSPLHF.

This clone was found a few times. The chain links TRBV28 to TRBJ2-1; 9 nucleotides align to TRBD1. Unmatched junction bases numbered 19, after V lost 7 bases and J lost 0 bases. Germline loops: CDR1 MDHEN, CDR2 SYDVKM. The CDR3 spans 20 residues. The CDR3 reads CASTPRLGQGVVSSYNEQFF. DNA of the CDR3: TGTGCCAGCACCCCGAGGTTGGGACAGGGAGTCGTGAGCTCCTACAATGAGCAGTTCTTC.

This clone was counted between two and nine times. CDR3 protein: CAISGQGDNSPLHF. The CDR3 DNA sequence: TGTGCCATCAGCGGACAGGGGGATAATTCACCCCTCCACTTT. The gene calls are TRBV10-3 and TRBJ1-6; 10 bases are shared with TRBD1. Germline-derived CDR1 and CDR2 are ENHRY and SYGVKD. This CDR3 has 14 residues. The J segment lost 5 bases and the V segment lost 6 bases, leaving 1 base of the junction unmatched.

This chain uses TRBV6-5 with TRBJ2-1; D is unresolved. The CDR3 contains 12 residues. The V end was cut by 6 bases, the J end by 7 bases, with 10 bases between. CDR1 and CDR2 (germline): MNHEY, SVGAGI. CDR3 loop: CASSLLRNEQFF. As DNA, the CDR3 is TGTGCCAGCAGCCTGCTTCGGAATGAGCAGTTCTTC.

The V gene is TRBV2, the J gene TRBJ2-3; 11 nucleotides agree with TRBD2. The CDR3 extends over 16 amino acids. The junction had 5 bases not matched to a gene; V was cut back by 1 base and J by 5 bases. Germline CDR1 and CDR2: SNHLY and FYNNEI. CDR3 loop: CASSEGPSGRLDTQYF. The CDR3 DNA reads TGTGCCAGCAGTGAAGGTCCTAGCGGGAGGCTAGATACGCAGTATTTT.

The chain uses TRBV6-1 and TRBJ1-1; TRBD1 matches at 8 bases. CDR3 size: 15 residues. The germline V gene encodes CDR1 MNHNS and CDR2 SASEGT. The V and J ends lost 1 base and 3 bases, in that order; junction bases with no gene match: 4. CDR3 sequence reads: CASSEGRDRYTEAFF. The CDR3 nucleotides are TGTGCCAGCAGTGAAGGAAGGGACAGGTACACTGAAGCTTTCTTT.